The entry that follows covers one T cell receptor beta chain sequence. Its antigen is not identified. CDR1 and CDR2 from the germline V gene are MDHEN and SYDVKM. The CDR3 extends over 15 amino acids. With 6 bases removed from V and 4 bases from J, the gap between germline ends came to 18 bases. The data derive from a study of somatic mutations in cytotoxic T cells in rheumatoid arthritis. Looking at the study overall: Including V beta1+ cells that were sequenced for TCRB, some T-cell populations stained with V beta antibodies were flow-sorted at nearly 100% purity. Regarding the study as a whole: A largest CD8+ clone above 20% of CD8+ cells occurred in about an eighth of the roughly 60 patients. With age, CD8+ clonality increased in rheumatoid arthritis patients, whereas no such increase appeared in healthy controls.

Produced via immunoSEQ multiplex PCR; TCRdb's table is partial and in-frame only. Of under 15,000 clones in the sample, 78% were seen once. This sequence joins TRBV28 and TRBJ1-2, with TRBD1 as a possible D gene (6 bases). Specimen: CD8+ T cells sorted from blood. The TCR comes from an adult with rheumatoid arthritis. This CDR3 is CASRLQGGLGYGYTF. The CDR3 DNA is TGTGCCAGCAGACTACAGGGAGGTCTCGGCTATGGCTACACCTTC.